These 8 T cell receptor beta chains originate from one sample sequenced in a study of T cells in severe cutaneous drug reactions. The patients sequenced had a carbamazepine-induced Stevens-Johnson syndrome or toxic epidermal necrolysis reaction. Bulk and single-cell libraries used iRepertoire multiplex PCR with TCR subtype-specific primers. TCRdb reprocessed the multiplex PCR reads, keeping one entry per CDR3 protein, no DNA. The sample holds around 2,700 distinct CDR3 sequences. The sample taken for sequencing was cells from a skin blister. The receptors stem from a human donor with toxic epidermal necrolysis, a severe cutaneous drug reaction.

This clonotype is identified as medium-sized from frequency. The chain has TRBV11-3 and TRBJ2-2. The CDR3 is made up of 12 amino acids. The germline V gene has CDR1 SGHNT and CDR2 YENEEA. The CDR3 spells CASSSGTGELFF.

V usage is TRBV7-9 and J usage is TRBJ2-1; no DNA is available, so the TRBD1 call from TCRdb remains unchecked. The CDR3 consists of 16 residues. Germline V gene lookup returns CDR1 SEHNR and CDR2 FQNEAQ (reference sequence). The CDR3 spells CASSQTDDTLGETQFF.

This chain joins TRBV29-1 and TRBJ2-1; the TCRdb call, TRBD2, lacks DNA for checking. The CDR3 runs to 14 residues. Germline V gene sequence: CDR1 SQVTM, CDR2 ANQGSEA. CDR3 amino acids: CSVEWLAGGYEQFF.

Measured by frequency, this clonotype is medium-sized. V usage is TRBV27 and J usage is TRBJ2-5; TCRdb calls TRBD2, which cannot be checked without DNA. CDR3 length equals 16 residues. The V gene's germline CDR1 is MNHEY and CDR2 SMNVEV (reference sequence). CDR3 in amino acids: CASSSLTGGLEETQYF.

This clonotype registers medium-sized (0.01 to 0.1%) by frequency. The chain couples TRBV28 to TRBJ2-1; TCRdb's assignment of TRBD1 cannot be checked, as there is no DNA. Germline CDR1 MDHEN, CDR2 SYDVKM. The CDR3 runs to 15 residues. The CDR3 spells CASRTPGGAINEQFF.

The CDR3 spells CASRGIAGASEQYF. The V and J genes are TRBV2 and TRBJ2-7; TCRdb designates TRBD2, a call that cannot be tested without DNA. CDR3 length equals 14 residues. Germline loops: CDR1 SNHLY, CDR2 FYNNEI.

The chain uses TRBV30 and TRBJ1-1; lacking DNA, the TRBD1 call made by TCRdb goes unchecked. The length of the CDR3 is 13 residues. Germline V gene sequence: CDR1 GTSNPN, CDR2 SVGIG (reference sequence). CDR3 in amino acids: CAWEQETNTEAFF. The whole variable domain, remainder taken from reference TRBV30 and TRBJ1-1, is SQTIHQWPATLVQPVGSPLSLECTVEGTSNPNLYWYRQAAGRGLQLLFYSVGIGQISSEVPQNLSASRPQDRQFILSSKKLLLSDSGFYLCAWEQETNTEAFFGQGTRLTVV.

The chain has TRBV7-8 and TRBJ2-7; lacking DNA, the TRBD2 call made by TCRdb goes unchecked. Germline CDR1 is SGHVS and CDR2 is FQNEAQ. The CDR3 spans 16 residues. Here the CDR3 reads CASSFRSSGRYYEQYF.